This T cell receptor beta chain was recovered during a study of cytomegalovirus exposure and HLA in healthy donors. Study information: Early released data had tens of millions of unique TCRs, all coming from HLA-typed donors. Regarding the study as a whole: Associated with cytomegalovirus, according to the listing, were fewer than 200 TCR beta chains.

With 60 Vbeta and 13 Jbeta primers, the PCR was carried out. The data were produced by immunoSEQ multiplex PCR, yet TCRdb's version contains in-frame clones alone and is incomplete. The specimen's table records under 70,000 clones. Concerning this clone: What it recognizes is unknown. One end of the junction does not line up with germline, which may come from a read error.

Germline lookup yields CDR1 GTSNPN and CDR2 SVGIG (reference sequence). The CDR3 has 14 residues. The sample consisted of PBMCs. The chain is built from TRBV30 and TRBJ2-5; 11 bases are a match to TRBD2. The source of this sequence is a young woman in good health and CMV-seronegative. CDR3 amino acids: CACTGTSGQENQYF. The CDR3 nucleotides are TGTGCCTGCACGGGGACTAGCGGCCAAGAGAACCAGTACTTC.